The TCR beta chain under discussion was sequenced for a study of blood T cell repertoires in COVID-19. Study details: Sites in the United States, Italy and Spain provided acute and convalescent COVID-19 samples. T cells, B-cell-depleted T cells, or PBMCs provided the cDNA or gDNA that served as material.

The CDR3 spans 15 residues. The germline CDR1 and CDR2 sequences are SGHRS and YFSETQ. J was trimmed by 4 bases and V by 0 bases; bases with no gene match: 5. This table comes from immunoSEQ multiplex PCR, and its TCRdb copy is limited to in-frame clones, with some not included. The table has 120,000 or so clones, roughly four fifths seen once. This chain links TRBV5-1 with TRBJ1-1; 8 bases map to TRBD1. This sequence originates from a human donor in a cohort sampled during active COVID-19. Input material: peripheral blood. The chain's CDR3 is CASSLAGGRGTEAFF. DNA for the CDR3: TGCGCCAGCAGCTTGGCAGGGGGCCGGGGCACTGAAGCTTTCTTT.